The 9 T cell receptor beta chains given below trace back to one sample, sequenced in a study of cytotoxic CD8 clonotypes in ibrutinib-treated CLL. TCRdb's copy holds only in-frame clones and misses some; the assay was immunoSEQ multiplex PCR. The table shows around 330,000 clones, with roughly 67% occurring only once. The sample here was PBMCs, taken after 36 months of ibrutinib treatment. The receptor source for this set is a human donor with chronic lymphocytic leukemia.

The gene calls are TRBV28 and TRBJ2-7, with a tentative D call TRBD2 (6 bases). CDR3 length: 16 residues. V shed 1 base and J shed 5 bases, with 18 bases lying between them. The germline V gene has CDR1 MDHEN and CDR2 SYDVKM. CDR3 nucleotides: TGTGCCAGCAGTTTATCCCCCCCCCGGGGGTGGCACGAGCAGTACTTC. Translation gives CASSLSPPRGWHEQYF.

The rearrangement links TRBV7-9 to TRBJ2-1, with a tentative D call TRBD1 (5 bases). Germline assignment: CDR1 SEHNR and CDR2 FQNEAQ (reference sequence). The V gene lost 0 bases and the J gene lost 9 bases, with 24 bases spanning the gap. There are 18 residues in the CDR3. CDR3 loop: CASSLARSQLWSQGEQFF. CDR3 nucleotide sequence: TGTGCCAGCAGCTTAGCTCGATCTCAGTTATGGAGCCAGGGTGAGCAGTTCTTC.

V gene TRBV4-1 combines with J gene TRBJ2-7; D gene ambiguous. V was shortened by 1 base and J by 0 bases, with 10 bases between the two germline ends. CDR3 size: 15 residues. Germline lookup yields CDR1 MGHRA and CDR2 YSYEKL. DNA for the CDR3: TGCGCCAGCAGCCAAGTGGCGCAGGACTCCTACGAGCAGTACTTC. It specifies CASSQVAQDSYEQYF.

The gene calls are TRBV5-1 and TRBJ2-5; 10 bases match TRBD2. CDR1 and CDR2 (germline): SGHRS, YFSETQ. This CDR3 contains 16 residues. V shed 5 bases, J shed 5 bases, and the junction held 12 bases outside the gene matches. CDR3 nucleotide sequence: TGCGCCAGCAGGGGACAACCGGGACTAGCGCCGGAGACCCAGTACTTC. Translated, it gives CASRGQPGLAPETQYF. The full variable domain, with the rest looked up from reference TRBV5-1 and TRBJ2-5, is KAGVTQTPRYLIKTRGQQVTLSCSPISGHRSVSWYQQTPGQGLQFLFEYFSETQRNKGNFPGRFSGRQFSNSRSEMNVSTLELGDSALYLCASRGQPGLAPETQYFGPGTRLLVL.

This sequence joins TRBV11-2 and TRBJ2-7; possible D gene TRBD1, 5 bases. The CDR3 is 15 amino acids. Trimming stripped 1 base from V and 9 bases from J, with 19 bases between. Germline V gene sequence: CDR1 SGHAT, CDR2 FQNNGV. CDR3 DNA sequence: TGTGCCAGCAGCTTAGTGAGGTCACCCCAGGGCGGGCAGTACTTC. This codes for CASSLVRSPQGGQYF.

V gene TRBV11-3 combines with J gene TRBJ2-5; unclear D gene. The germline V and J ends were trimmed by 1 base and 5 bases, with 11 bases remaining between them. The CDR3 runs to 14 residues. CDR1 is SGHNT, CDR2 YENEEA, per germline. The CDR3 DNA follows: TGTGCCAGCAGCTTAGGGGTTACCTCCGAGACCCAGTACTTC. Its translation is CASSLGVTSETQYF. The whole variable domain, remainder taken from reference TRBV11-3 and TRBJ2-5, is EAGVVQSPRYKIIEKKQPVAFWCNPISGHNTLYWYLQNLGQGPELLIRYENEEAVDDSQLPKDRFSAERLKGVDSTLKIQPAELGDSAVYLCASSLGVTSETQYFGPGTRLLVL.

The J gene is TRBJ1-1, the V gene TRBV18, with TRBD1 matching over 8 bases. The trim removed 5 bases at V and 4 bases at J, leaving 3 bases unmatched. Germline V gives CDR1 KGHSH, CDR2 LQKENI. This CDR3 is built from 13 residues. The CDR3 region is CASSEDRVTEAFF. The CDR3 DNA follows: TGTGCCAGCTCAGAGGACAGGGTCACTGAAGCTTTCTTT.

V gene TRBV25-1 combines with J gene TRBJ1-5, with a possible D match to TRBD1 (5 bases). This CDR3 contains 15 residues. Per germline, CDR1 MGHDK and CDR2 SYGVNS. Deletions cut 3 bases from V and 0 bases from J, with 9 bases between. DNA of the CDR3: TGTGCCAGCAGTGATGCGGGGGTTAGCAATCAGCCCCAGCATTTT. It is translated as CASSDAGVSNQPQHF.

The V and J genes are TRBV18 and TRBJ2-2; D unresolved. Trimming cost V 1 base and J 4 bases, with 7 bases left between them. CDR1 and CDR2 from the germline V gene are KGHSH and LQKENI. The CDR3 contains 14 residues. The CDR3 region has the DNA TGTGCCAGCTCACCACAAGAAATCACCGGGGAGCTGTTTTTT. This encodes CASSPQEITGELFF.